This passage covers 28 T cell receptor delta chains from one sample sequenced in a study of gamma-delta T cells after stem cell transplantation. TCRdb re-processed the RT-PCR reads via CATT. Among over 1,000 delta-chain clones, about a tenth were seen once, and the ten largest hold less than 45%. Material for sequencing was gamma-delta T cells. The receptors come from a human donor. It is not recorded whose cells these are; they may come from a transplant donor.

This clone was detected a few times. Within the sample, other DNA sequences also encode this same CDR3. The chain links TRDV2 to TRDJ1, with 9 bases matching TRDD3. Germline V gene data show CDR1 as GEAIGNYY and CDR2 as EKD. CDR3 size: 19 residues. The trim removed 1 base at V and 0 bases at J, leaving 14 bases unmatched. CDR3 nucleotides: TGTGCCTGTGACACGGTGTTGGGGGATAGGAGATCTTACACCGATAAACTCATCTTT. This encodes CACDTVLGDRRSYTDKLIF.

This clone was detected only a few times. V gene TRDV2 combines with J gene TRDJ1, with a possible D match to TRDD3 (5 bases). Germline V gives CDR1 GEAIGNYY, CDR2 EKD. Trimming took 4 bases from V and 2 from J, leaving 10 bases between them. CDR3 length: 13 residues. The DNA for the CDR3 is TGTGCCTGTGAGGGATTTGATACCGATAAACTCATCTTT. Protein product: CACEGFDTDKLIF.

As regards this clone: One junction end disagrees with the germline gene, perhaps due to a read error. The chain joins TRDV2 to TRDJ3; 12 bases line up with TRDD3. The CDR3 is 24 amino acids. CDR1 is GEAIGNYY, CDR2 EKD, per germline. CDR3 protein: CACDTGGLGDTSPKSSWDTRPMFF. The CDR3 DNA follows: TGTGCCTGTGACACCGGGGGACTGGGGGATACATCCCCTAAATCTTCCTGGGACACCCGACCGATGTTTTTC.

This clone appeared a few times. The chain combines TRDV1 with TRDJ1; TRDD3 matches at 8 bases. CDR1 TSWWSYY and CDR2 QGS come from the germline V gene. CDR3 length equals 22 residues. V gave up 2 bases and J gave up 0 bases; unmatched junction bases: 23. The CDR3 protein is CALGEFGRRTLTGGLYTDKLIF. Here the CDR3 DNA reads TGTGCTCTTGGGGAATTTGGGCGTCGGACCCTCACTGGGGGGTTGTACACCGATAAACTCATCTTT.

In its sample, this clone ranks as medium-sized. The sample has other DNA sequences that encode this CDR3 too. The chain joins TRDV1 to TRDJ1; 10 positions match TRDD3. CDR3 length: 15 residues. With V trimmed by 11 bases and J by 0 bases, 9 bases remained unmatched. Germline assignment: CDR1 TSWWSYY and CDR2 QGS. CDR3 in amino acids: CASGGTGGYTDKLIF. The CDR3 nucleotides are TGTGCTAGTGGGGGGACTGGGGGATACACCGATAAACTCATCTTT.

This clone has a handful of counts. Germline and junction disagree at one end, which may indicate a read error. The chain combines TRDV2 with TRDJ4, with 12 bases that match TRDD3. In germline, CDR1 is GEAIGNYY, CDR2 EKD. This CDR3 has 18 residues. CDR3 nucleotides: TGTGCCTGTGACTCAGGACTGGGGGATACCCAGGGCAGCAGAACCCTGATCTTT. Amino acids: CACDSGLGDTQGSRTLIF.

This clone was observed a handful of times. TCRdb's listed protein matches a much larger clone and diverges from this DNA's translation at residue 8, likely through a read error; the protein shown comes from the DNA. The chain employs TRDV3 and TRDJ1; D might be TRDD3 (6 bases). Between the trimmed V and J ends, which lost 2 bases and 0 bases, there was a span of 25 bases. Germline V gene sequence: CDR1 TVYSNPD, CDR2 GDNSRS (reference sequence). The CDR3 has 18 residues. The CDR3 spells CAFPAPVSAWGDTDKLIF. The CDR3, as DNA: TGTGCCTTTCCCGCCCCGGTCAGTGCCTGGGGTGACACCGATAAACTCATCTTT.

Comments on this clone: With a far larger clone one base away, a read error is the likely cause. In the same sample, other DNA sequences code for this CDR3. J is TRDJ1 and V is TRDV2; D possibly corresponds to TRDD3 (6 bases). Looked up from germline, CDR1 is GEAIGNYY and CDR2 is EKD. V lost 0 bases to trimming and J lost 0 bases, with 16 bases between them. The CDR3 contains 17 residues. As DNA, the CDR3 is TGTGCCTGTGACACCGCCGAGGGGGACACCTACACCGATAAACTCATCTTT. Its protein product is CACDTAEGDTYTDKLIF.

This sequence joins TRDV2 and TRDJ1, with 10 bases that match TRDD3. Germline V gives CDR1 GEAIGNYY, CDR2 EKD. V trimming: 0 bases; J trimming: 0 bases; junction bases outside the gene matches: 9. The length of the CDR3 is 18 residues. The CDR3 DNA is TGTGCCTGTGACACCGTATCCGGGGGATACGCTGACACCGATAAACTCATCTTT. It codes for CACDTVSGGYADTDKLIF.

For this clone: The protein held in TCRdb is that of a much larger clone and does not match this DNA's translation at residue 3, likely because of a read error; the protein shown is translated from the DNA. CDR3 coding DNA: TGTGCCCGTGACACCGTCCCTTCACGGGGGATACGGGCACCGACCTGGGACACCCGACAGATGTTTTTC. Amino acid sequence: CARDTVPSRGIRAPTWDTRQMFF. The chain links TRDV2 to TRDJ3; TRDD3 agrees at 10 bases. Germline V gene data show CDR1 as GEAIGNYY and CDR2 as EKD. This CDR3 has 23 amino acids.

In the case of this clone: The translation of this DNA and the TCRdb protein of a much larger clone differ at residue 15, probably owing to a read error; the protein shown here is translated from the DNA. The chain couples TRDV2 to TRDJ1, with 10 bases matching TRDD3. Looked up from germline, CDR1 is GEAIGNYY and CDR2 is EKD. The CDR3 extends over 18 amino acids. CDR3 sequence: CACDTVATLGDTTDELIF. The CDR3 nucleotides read TGTGCCTGTGACACCGTCGCTACGTTGGGGGATACAACCGATGAACTCATCTTT.

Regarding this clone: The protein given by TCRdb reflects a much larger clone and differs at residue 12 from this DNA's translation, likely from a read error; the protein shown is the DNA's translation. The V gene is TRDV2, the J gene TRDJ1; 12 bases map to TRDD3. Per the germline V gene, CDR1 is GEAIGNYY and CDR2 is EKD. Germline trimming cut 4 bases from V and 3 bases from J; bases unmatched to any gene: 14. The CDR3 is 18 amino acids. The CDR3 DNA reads TGTGCCTGTGATAGCCTTCAAACTGGGGGATACTCTCCCGATAAACTCATCTTT. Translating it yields CACDSLQTGGYSPDKLIF.

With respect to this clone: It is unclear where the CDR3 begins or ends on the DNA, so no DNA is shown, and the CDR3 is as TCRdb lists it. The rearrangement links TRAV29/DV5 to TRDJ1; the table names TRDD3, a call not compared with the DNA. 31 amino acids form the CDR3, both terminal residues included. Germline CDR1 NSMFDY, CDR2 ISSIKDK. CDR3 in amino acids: CSVLLCSKRGWFLSPSTILDTGDIVSDKLIF.

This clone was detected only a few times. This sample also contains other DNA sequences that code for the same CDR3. This chain's CDR3 is CACDSRVGRTDKLIF. The CDR3 DNA is TGTGCCTGTGACTCCAGAGTAGGGAGGACCGATAAACTCATCTTT. The chain uses TRDV2 and TRDJ1; D remains ambiguous. Germline V gene sequence: CDR1 GEAIGNYY, CDR2 EKD. The CDR3 totals 15 residues. V lost 3 bases, J lost 2 bases, and 15 bases lay in between.

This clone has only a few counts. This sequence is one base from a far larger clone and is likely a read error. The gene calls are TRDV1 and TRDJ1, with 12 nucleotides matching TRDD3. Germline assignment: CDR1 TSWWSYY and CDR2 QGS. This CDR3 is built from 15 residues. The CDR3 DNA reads TGTGCTATTGGGGGGACTGGGGGATACCCCGATAAACTCATCTTT. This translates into CAIGGTGGYPDKLIF.

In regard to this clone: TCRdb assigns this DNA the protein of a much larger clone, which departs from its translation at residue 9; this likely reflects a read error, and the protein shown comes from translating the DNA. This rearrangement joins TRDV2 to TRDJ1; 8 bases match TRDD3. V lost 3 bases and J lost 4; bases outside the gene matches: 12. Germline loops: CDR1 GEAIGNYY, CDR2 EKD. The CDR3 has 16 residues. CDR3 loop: CACDPLLGVKNDKLIF. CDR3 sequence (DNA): TGTGCCTGTGACCCTCTACTGGGGGTTAAGAACGATAAACTCATCTTT.

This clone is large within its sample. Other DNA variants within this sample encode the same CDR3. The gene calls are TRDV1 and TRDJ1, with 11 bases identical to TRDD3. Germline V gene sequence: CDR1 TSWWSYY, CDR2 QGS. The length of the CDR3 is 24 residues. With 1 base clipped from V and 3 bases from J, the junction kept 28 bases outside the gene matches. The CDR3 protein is CALGEPAFLRPFYWGIRGSDKLIF. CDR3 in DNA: TGTGCTCTTGGGGAACCCGCCTTCCTCCGCCCTTTTTACTGGGGGATAAGAGGGTCCGATAAACTCATCTTT.

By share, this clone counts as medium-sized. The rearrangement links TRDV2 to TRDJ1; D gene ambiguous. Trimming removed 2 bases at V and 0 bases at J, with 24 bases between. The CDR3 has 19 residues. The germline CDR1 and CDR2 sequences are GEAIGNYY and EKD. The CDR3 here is CACDKINPGGGRYTDKLIF. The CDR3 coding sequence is TGTGCCTGTGACAAAATTAACCCGGGTGGTGGGAGATACACCGATAAACTCATCTTT.

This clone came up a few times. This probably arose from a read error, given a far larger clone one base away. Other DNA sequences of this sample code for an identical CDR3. The chain's CDR3 is CAASEVGFYHLPPYSILGDIVSDKLIF. The DNA for the CDR3 is TGTGCCGCAAGCGAGGTTGGTTTCTATCACCTTCCACCATACTCGATACTGGGGGATATTGTATCCGATAAACTCATCTTT. The rearrangement links TRAV29/DV5 to TRDJ1, with 11 bases aligning to TRDD3. Germline V CDR1 and CDR2: NSMFDY, ISSIKDK. This CDR3 has 27 amino acids. Full variable domain (rest looked up from reference TRAV29/DV5 and TRDJ1): DQQVKQNSPSLSVQEGRISILNCDYTNSMFDYFLWYKKYPAEGPTFLISISSIKDKNEDGRFTVFLNKSAKHLSLHIVPSQPGDSAVYFCAASEVGFYHLPPYSILGDIVSDKLIFGKGTRVTVEP.

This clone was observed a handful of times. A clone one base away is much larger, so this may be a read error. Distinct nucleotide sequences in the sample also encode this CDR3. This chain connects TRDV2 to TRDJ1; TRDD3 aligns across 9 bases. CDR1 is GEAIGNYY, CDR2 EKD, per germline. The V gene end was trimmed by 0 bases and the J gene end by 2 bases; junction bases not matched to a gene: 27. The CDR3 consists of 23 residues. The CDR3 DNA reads TGTGCCTGTGACACCGTTCGGATTCCTTCGACTGGGGGACAACTAGAAAATACCGATAAACTCATCTTT. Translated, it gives CACDTVRIPSTGGQLENTDKLIF.

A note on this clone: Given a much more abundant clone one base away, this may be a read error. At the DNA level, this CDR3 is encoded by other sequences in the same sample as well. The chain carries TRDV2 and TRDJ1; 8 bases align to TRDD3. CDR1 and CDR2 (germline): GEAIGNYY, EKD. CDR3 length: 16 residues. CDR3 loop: CACDTLGDPFTDKLIF. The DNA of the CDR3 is TGTGCTTGTGACACCCTGGGGGACCCTTTCACCGATAAACTCATCTTT.

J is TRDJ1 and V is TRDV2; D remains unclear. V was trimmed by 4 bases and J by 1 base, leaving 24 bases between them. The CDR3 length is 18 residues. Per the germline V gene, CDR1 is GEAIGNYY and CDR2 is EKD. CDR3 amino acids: CACDPLPNPVSLTDKLIF. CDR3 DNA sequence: TGTGCCTGTGATCCTCTGCCCAATCCAGTGAGCCTCACCGATAAACTCATCTTT.

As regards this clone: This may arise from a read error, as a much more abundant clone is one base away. The CDR3: CACGLISTPILGDTADKLIF. CDR3 coding DNA: TGTGCCTGTGGCCTCATCTCCACTCCCATACTGGGGGATACAGCCGATAAACTCATCTTT. V gene TRDV2 combines with J gene TRDJ1, with 12 bases fitting TRDD3. The junction had 21 bases not matched to a gene; V was cut back by 5 bases and J by 3 bases. The CDR3 extends over 20 amino acids. In germline, CDR1 is GEAIGNYY, CDR2 EKD.

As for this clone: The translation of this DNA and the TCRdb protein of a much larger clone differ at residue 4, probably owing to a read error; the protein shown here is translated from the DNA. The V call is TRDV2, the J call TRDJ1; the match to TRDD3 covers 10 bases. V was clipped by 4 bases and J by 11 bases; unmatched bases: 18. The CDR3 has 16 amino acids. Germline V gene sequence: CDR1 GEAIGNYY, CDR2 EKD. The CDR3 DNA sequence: TGTGCCTGTGAGACAGTTGGGGGGGATACGCGGTTACAGCTCATCTTT. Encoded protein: CACETVGGDTRLQLIF.

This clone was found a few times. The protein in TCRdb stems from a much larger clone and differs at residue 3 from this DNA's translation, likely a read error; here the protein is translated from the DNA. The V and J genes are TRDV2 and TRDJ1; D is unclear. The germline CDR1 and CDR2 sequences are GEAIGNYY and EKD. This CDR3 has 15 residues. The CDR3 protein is CARDSLVGSTDKLIF. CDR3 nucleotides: TGTGCCCGTGACTCCCTAGTAGGGAGTACCGATAAACTCATCTTT.

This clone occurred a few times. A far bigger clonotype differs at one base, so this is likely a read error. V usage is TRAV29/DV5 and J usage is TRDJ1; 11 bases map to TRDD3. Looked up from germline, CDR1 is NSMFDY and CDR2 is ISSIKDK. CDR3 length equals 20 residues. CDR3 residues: CATSARAGGYLPRYTDKLIF. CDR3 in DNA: TGTGCAACAAGCGCGCGGGCTGGGGGATACTTGCCAAGGTACACCGATAAACTCATCTTT.

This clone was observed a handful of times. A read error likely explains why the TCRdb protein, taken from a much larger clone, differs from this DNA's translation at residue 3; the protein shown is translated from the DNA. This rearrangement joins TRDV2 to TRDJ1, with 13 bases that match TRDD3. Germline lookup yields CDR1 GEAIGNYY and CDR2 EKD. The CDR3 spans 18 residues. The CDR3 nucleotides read TGTGCCCGTGATAGCCTTCAAACTGGGGGATACGCTCCCGATAAACTCATCTTT. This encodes CARDSLQTGGYAPDKLIF.

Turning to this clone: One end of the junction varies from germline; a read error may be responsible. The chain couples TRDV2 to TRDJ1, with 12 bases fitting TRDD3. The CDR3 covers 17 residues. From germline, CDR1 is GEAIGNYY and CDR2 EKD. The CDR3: CACDTLRTGGYTDKFIF. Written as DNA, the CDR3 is TGTGCCTGTGACACCCTACGGACTGGGGGATACACCGATAAATTCATCTTT.